This T cell receptor (beta chain) derives from a study of T cell repertoires in cytomegalovirus infection. Study-level information: Carrying CMV and the relevant HLA type showed in public TCR beta signatures.

CDR3 length: 16 residues. Germline V CDR1 and CDR2: SGHTA, FQGNSA. J lost 3 bases, V lost 5 bases, and 10 bases had no gene match. One entry per CDR3 protein results from TCRdb running MiXCR on the reads. The sample lists under 95,000 distinct CDR3 sequences; about 4% were seen once. This clonotype was picked up a small number of times. Its antigen is still unknown. Study-wide findings and caveats: Cumulative public TCR beta family frequency identified CMV carriers with the relevant HLA.

Sequencing was carried out using PBMCs. The receptor's source is a human donor in good health (CMV status not recorded). Some clones in this sample may be carry-over from other donors' samples. The chain joins TRBV7-2 to TRBJ1-1, with 9 bases matching TRBD1. The CDR3 bases are TGTGCCAGCAGCCCCCTTTGGGACAGGGAGGACACTGAAGCTTTCTTT. It translates to CASSPLWDREDTEAFF.